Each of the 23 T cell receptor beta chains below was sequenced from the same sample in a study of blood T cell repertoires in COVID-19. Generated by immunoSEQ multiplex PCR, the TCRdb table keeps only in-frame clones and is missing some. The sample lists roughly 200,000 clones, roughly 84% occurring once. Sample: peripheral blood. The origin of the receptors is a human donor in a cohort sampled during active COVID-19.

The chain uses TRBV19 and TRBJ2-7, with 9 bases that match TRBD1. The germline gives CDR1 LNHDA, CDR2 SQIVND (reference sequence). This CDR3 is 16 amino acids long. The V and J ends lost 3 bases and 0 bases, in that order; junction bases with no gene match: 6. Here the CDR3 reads CASSIRGTGSSYEQYF. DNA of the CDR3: TGTGCCAGTAGTATTCGCGGGACAGGGTCCTCCTACGAGCAGTACTTC.

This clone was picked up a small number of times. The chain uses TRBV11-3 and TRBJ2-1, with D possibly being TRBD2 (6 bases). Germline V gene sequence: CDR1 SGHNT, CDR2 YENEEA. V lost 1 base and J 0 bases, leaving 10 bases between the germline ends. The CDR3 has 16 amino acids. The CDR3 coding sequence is TGTGCCAGCAGCTTAGCCGGGACTGGCTCCTACAATGAGCAGTTCTTC. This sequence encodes CASSLAGTGSYNEQFF.

CDR3 protein: CASSSLIAGQEQFF. DNA for the CDR3: TGTGCCAGCAGTTCCCTTATAGCGGGACAGGAGCAGTTCTTC. V usage is TRBV27 and J usage is TRBJ2-1, with D possibly TRBD2 on 8 matching bases. Germline assignment: CDR1 MNHEY and CDR2 SMNVEV (reference sequence). This CDR3 comprises 14 residues. With 4 bases removed from V and 10 bases from J, the gap between germline ends came to 17 bases.

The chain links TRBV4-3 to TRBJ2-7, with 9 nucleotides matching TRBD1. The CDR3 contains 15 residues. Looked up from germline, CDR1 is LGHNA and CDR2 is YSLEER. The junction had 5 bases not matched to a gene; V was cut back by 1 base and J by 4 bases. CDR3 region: CASSQGHRGQYEQYF. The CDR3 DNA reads TGCGCCAGCAGCCAAGGTCACAGGGGGCAATACGAGCAGTACTTC.

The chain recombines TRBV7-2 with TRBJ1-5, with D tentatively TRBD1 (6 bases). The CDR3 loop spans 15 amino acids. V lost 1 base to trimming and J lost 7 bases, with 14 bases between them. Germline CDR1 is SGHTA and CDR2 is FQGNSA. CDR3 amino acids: CASSLDTGSRQPQHF. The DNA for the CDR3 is TGTGCCAGCAGCTTAGATACAGGGTCACGCCAGCCCCAGCATTTT.

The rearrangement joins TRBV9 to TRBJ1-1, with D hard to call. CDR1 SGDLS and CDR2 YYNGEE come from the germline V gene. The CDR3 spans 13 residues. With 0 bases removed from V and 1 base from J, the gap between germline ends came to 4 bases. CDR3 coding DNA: TGTGCCAGCAGCGTAGGCAGGAACACTGAAGCTTTCTTT. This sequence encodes CASSVGRNTEAFF.

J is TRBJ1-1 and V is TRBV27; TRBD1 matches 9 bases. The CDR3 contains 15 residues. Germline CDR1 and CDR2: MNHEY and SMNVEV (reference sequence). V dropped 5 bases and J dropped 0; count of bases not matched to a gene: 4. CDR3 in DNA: TGTGCCAGCAGTAAGACAGGGGGGATGAACACTGAAGCTTTCTTT. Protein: CASSKTGGMNTEAFF.

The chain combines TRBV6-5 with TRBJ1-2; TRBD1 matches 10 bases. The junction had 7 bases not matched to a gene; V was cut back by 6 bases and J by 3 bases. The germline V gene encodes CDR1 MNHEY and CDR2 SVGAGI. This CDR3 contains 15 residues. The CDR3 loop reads CASRTGGETHYGYTF. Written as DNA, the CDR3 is TGTGCCAGCAGGACAGGGGGCGAGACTCACTATGGCTACACCTTC.

CDR3 region: CATSRDEVGSSYEQYF. The CDR3 nucleotides read TGTGCCACCAGCAGAGATGAGGTGGGGAGCTCCTACGAGCAGTACTTC. The chain employs TRBV15 and TRBJ2-7; a possible D gene is TRBD2 (5 bases). Germline V lookup: CDR1 LNHNV, CDR2 YYDKDF (reference sequence). This CDR3 has 16 amino acids. Trimming stripped 0 bases from V and 0 bases from J, with 12 bases between.

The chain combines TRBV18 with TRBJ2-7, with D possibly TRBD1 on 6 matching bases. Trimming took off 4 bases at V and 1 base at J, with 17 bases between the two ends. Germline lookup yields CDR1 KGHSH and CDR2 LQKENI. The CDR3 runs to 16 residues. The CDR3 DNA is TGTGCCAGCTCACTAAGGCAGGGGTCATCGTCCTACGAGCAGTACTTC. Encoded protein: CASSLRQGSSSYEQYF.

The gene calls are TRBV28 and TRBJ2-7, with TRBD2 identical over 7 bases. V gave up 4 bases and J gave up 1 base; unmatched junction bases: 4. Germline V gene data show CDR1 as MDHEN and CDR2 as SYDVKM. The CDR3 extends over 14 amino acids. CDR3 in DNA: TGTGCCAGCAGTTCGGGAGGACTTTCCTACGAGCAGTACTTC. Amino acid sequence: CASSSGGLSYEQYF.

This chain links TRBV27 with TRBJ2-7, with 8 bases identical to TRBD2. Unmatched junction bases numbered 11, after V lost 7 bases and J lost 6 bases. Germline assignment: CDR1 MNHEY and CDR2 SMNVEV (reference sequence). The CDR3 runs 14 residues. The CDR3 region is CASKTGRGAGEQYF. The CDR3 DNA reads TGTGCCAGCAAAACCGGGCGGGGGGCGGGCGAGCAGTACTTC.

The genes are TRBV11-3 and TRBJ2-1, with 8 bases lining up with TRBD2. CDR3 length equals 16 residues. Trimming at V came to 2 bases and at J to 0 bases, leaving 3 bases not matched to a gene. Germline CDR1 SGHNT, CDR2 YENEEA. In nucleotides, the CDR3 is TGTGCCAGCAGCTTACGGGGGGGGATCTCCTACAATGAGCAGTTCTTC. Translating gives CASSLRGGISYNEQFF.

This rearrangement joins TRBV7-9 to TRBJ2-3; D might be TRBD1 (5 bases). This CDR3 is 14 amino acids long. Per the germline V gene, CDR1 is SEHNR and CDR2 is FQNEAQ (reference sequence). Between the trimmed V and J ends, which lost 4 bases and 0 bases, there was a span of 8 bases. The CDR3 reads CASSSAGSTDTQYF. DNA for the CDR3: TGTGCCAGCAGCTCGGCAGGGAGCACAGATACGCAGTATTTT.

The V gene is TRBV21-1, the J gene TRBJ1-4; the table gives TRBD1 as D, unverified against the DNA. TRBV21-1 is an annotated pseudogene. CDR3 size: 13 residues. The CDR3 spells CARYRELNEKLFF. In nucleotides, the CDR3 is TGTGCCAGGTACAGGGAGCTTAATGAAAAACTGTTTTTT.

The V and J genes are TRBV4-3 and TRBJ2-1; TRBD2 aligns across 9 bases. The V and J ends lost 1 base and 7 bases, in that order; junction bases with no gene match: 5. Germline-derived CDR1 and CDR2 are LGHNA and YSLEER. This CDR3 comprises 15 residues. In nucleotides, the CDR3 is TGCGCCAGCAGCCAAGTAGGACTAGCGAGGAATGAGCAGTTCTTC. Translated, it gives CASSQVGLARNEQFF.

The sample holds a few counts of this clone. The CDR3: CASSPQDRGQSYGYTF. CDR3 in DNA: TGTGCCAGTAGTCCCCAGGACAGGGGGCAGTCCTATGGCTACACCTTC. The rearrangement joins TRBV19 to TRBJ1-2; 11 bases line up with TRBD1. V lost 5 bases, J lost 4 bases, and 9 bases stayed unmatched. CDR1 and CDR2 (germline): LNHDA, SQIVND (reference sequence). This CDR3 spans 16 amino acids.

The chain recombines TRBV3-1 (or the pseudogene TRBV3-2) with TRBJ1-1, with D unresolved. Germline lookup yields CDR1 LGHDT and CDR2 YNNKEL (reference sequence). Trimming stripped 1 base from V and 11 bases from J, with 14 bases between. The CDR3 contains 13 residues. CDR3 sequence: CASSQGSPERAFF. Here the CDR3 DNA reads TGTGCCAGCAGCCAAGGTAGCCCAGAAAGGGCTTTCTTT.

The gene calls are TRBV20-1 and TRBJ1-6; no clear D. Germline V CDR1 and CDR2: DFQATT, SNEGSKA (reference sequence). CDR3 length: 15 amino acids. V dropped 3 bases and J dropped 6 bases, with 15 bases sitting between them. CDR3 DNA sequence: TGCAGTGCTAGTTGGGGAAAGGGAGTTAATTCACCCCTCCACTTT. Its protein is CSASWGKGVNSPLHF.

CDR3 nucleotides: TGTGCCAGTAGTATAGGACAGGCTGAAGCTTTCTTT. Amino acids: CASSIGQAEAFF. V usage is TRBV19 and J usage is TRBJ1-1, with TRBD1 as a possible D gene (6 bases). Per the germline V gene, CDR1 is LNHDA and CDR2 is SQIVND (reference sequence). The CDR3 is 12 amino acids. Trimming stripped 1 base from V and 6 bases from J, with 6 bases between. The whole variable domain, filled in from reference TRBV19 and TRBJ1-1, reads DGGITQSPKYLFRKEGQNVTLSCEQNLNHDAMYWYRQDPGQGLRLIYYSQIVNDFQKGDIAEGYSVSREKKESFPLTVTSAQKNPTAFYLCASSIGQAEAFFGQGTRLTVV.

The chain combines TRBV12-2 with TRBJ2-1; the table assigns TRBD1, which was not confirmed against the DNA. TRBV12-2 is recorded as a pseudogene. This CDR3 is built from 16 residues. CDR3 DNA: TGTGCAAGTCGCTTAGCGACCAGGGGGCAATTGGATGAGCAGTTCTTC. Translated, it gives CASRLATRGQLDEQFF.

CDR3 amino acids: CASSRIRDRALGGNQPQHF. Here the CDR3 DNA reads TGCGCCAGCAGTCGAATCCGGGACAGGGCCCTCGGGGGCAATCAGCCCCAGCATTTT. The J gene is TRBJ1-5, the V gene TRBV23-1; 9 positions match TRBD1. TRBV23-1 is designated an ORF whose function remains uncertain. With 4 bases clipped from V and 2 bases from J, the junction kept 15 bases outside the gene matches. The CDR3 spans 19 residues.

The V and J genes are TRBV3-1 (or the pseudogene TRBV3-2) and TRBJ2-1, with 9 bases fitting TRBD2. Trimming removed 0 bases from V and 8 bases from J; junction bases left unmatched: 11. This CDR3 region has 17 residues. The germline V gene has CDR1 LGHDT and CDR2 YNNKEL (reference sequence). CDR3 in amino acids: CASSQERIAGGLDEQFF. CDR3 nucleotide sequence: TGTGCCAGCAGCCAAGAGAGGATCGCGGGGGGGCTGGATGAGCAGTTCTTC.